This paragraph reports one T cell receptor (beta chain). Its specificity is unknown. Germline assignment: CDR1 MDHEN and CDR2 SYDVKM. This CDR3 comprises 11 residues. The ends lost 8 bases at V and 7 bases at J; junction bases unmatched: 5. The data are from a study of T cell repertoires in cytomegalovirus infection. Study information: The authors relied on CMV epitopes, both recently identified HLA-C-restricted and well-studied HLA-B-restricted. An indication of both CMV infection and matching HLA type came from public TCR beta signatures.

Whole-study findings and limits: Predominance within the ex vivo response was attributable to HLA-C-restricted CMV-specific TCR beta clonotypes.

MiXCR, applied by TCRdb to the reads, yields one record per CDR3 protein. The sample consists of over 120,000 distinct CDR3 sequences, 32% of them appearing once. V gene TRBV28 combines with J gene TRBJ2-7, with 7 bases aligning to TRBD2. This TCR was sampled from a human donor in good health (CMV status not recorded). Some clones in this sample may be carry-over from other donors' samples. Sequenced material: CD8+ T cells from cultured PBMCs, taken from culture after CMV antigen stimulation. The CDR3 coding sequence is TGTGCCAGCCGACTAGCTCAAGAGCAGTACTTC. Its translation is CASRLAQEQYF. The full variable domain, rest sourced from reference TRBV28 and TRBJ2-7, is DVKVTQSSRYLVKRTGEKVFLECVQDMDHENMFWYRQDPGLGLRLIYFSYDVKMKEKGDIPEGYSVSREKKERFSLILESASTNQTSMYLCASRLAQEQYFGPGTRLTVT.